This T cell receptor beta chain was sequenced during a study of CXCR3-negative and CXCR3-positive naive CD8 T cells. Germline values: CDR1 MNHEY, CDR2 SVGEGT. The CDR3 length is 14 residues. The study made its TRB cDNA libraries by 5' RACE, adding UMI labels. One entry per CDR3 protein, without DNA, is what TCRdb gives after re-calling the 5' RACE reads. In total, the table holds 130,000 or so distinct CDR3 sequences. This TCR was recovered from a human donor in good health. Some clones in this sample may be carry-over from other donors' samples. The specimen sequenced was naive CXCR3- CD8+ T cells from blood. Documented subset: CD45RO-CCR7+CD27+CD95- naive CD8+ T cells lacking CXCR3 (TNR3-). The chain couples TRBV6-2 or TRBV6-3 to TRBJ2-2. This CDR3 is CASSRTSDTGELFF.